This T cell receptor (beta chain) was captured by sequencing in a study of beta chain features in type 1 diabetes. General study points: Here, the possible influence of HLA type (on TCRB rearrangement) remained unresolved. TCRB CDR3s were moderately but significantly shorter in Type 1 diabetes patients in all four CD4+ subsets. In patients and controls equally, PCR might favor templates that are shorter.

TCRB transcripts that were expressed got sequenced, as all of the isolated RNA had been reverse transcribed. Generated by immunoSEQ multiplex PCR, the TCRdb table keeps only in-frame clones and is missing some. The sample has about 640,000 clones, 9.5% to 15% seen once; the top ten hold more than 0.09%. This clone was seen more than once but under ten times. Its antigen is undetermined. Sorting of CD4+ naive, central memory, regulatory and stem cell-like memory cells was performed via CD45RO/CCR7/CD25/CD127/CD95/CD27. V lost 5 bases and J lost 3, with 10 bases in between. This CDR3 has 13 amino acids. Germline V CDR1 and CDR2: GTSNPN, SVGIG (reference sequence).

The clonotype comes from a man younger than 45 with type 1 diabetes. Sequencing input: naive CD4+ T cells from blood. This chain joins TRBV30 and TRBJ1-4; D is possibly TRBD1 (5 bases). CDR3 region: CAWAWGSNEKLFF. In DNA, the CDR3 is TGTGCCTGGGCCTGGGGGTCTAATGAAAAACTGTTTTTT.